These 21 T cell receptor beta chains came from one sample sequenced in a study of blood T cells in healthy people across ages. Primers used in a second PCR of roughly 6 to 11 cycles were a sample-barcoded 5' primer and a J-beta primer mix. TCRdb used MiXCR to reprocess the 5' RACE reads, holding one entry per CDR3 protein. The repertoire holds 800,000 or so distinct CDR3 sequences, with 46% as singletons. Specimen: blood. These receptors were obtained from an older man in good health.

The chain couples TRBV5-1 to TRBJ2-5, with 8 nucleotides matching TRBD1. Germline values: CDR1 SGHRS, CDR2 YFSETQ. Germline trimming cut 3 bases from V and 4 bases from J; bases unmatched to any gene: 5. CDR3 size: 14 residues. The CDR3 coding sequence is TGCGCCAGCAGCTACGGACAGGGTCGAGAGACCCAGTACTTC. This encodes CASSYGQGRETQYF.

A few counts support this clonotype. V usage is TRBV6-5 and J usage is TRBJ1-2; D unclear. CDR1 is MNHEY, CDR2 SVGAGI, per germline. This CDR3 region has 13 residues. V lost 5 bases, J lost 1 base, and 8 bases lay in between. The CDR3 loop is CASSPALNYGYTF. The CDR3 DNA is TGTGCCAGCAGTCCCGCCCTTAACTATGGCTACACCTTC.

The J gene is TRBJ2-1, the V gene TRBV20-1; 12 positions match TRBD2. Germline V gives CDR1 DFQATT, CDR2 SNEGSKA (reference sequence). With V trimmed by 5 bases and J by 8 bases, 4 bases remained unmatched. CDR3 size: 13 residues. The CDR3 coding sequence is TGCAGTGCTTCGGCTAGCGGGAGGGATGAGCAGTTCTTC. It is translated as CSASASGRDEQFF.

The rearrangement joins TRBV27 to TRBJ2-3; D perhaps matches TRBD1 (6 bases). Germline CDR1 and CDR2: MNHEY and SMNVEV (reference sequence). V was clipped by 2 bases and J by 6 bases, with 9 bases between them. The length of the CDR3 is 13 residues. The CDR3 region is CASSLHRADTQYF. The CDR3 region has the DNA TGTGCCAGCAGTTTACACAGGGCTGATACGCAGTATTTT.

This chain uses TRBV10-2 with TRBJ2-3, with D unresolved. The CDR3 contains 17 residues. Germline V gene lookup returns CDR1 WSHSY and CDR2 SAAADI. Trimming cost V 9 bases and J 1 base, with 23 bases left between them. CDR3 in DNA: TGCGCCAGTAGTCATTCGGGTGGGGTTTTGGGCACAGATACGCAGTATTTT. Translating gives CASSHSGGVLGTDTQYF.

The V call is TRBV7-6, the J call TRBJ2-7; 8 bases match TRBD2. The CDR3 has 16 residues. Trimming cost V 8 bases and J 3 bases; bases outside gene matches: 15. Germline loops: CDR1 SGHVS, CDR2 FNYEAQ. CDR3 amino acids: CASGIPGRGEVYEQYF. The DNA for the CDR3 is TGTGCCAGCGGTATTCCCGGGAGGGGCGAGGTCTACGAGCAGTACTTC.

The chain has TRBV11-3 and TRBJ2-2, with D unresolved. Germline CDR1 is SGHNT and CDR2 is YENEEA. The CDR3 consists of 13 residues. V lost 7 bases to trimming and J lost 0 bases, with 6 bases between them. The CDR3 region has the DNA TGTGCCAGCACTTCCTCGAACACCGGGGAGCTGTTTTTT. This gives the protein CASTSSNTGELFF.

V usage is TRBV6-5 and J usage is TRBJ2-7; D remains ambiguous. Trimming removed 2 bases from V and 2 bases from J, with 16 bases in between. Germline V gene data show CDR1 as MNHEY and CDR2 as SVGAGI. This CDR3 contains 16 residues. The CDR3: CASSYGWTRAPYEQYF. The CDR3, as DNA: TGTGCCAGCAGTTACGGATGGACCCGGGCCCCCTACGAGCAGTACTTC.

The gene calls are TRBV7-2 and TRBJ2-3; D ambiguous. Per germline, CDR1 SGHTA and CDR2 FQGNSA. Trimming stripped 0 bases from V and 0 bases from J, with 13 bases between. The CDR3 consists of 17 residues. CDR3 bases: TGTGCCAGCAGCTTAGCGCTTTCCAGGATTAGCACAGATACGCAGTATTTT. Translating gives CASSLALSRISTDTQYF.

V and J are TRBV6-2 or TRBV6-3 and TRBJ2-7, with D possibly being TRBD1 or TRBD2 (5 bases each). The germline V and J ends were trimmed by 10 bases and 4 bases, with 14 bases remaining between them. There are 12 residues in the CDR3. Germline lookup yields CDR1 MNHEY and CDR2 SVGEGT. The chain's CDR3 is CATGQQTYEQYF. The DNA of the CDR3 is TGTGCCACGGGGCAGCAAACTTACGAGCAGTACTTC.

Comment on this clonotype: Given a much more abundant clone one base away, this may be a read error. The chain uses TRBV5-1 and TRBJ2-7; D unclear. Germline V gene sequence: CDR1 SGHRS, CDR2 YFSETQ. Trimming cost V 0 bases and J 7 bases, with 14 bases left between them. The length of the CDR3 is 14 residues. The CDR3 DNA reads TGCGCCAGCAGCTTGGGGCCCCAAAACAATGAGCAGTACTTC. Its protein is CASSLGPQNNEQYF.

This clonotype was found once. The V gene is TRBV28, the J gene TRBJ1-5; D remains unclear. Per the germline V gene, CDR1 is MDHEN and CDR2 is SYDVKM. V lost 7 bases to trimming and J lost 7 bases, with 20 bases between them. This CDR3 has 15 amino acids. The CDR3: CASNSRRVAWQPQHF. The CDR3 coding sequence is TGTGCCAGCAACTCCCGCCGGGTAGCATGGCAGCCCCAGCATTTT.

The chain recombines TRBV20-1 with TRBJ2-5; D unclear. Germline values: CDR1 DFQATT, CDR2 SNEGSKA (reference sequence). Trimming took 4 bases from V and 5 from J, leaving 8 bases between them. The CDR3 spans 11 residues. The CDR3 nucleotides read TGCAGTGCTACCGATTTCGAGACCCAGTACTTC. The encoded protein is CSATDFETQYF.

The gene calls are TRBV7-9 and TRBJ1-2, with D perhaps matching TRBD1 (6 bases). Germline CDR1 SEHNR, CDR2 FQNEAQ (reference sequence). With 5 bases removed from V and 3 bases from J, the gap between germline ends came to 19 bases. There are 16 residues in the CDR3. The CDR3 sequence is CASSQGGQGGDYGYTF. The CDR3 region has the DNA TGTGCCAGCAGCCAAGGGGGGCAGGGTGGCGACTATGGCTACACCTTC.

The chain joins TRBV6-6 to TRBJ2-1, with a tentative D call TRBD2 (5 bases). V was shortened by 0 bases and J by 5 bases, with 11 bases between the two germline ends. Per the germline V gene, CDR1 is MNHNY and CDR2 is SVGAGI (reference sequence). The CDR3 runs 15 residues. The CDR3 DNA reads as TGTGCCAGCAGTTACTCGAACGGGGATGACAATGAGCAGTTCTTC. This encodes CASSYSNGDDNEQFF.

The chain links TRBV20-1 to TRBJ2-3; D gene uncertain. From germline, CDR1 is DFQATT and CDR2 SNEGSKA (reference sequence). The length of the CDR3 is 15 residues. Trimming removed 1 base from V and 2 bases from J, with 13 bases in between. The CDR3 DNA is TGCAGTGCTAGAGGACCCGGTCAGACCACAGATACGCAGTATTTT. As protein: CSARGPGQTTDTQYF.

The CDR3 coding sequence is TGCAGTGCTAGTGGCGGATACGGGGCCAACGTCCTGACTTTC. This sequence encodes CSASGGYGANVLTF. The chain is built from TRBV20-1 and TRBJ2-6; D remains unclear. Germline values: CDR1 DFQATT, CDR2 SNEGSKA (reference sequence). This CDR3 has 14 amino acids. The V gene lost 3 bases and the J gene lost 4 bases, with 10 bases spanning the gap.

This chain uses TRBV6-1 with TRBJ1-1, with a possible D match to TRBD1 (5 bases). The CDR3 totals 16 residues. Germline values: CDR1 MNHNS, CDR2 SASEGT. The ends were cut back, 8 bases at V and 6 bases at J, with 25 bases in the middle. The CDR3 DNA follows: TGTGCCAGCCGAAGCAAAGGTCCCCTCAGGGCCGCTGAAGCTTTCTTT. This translates into CASRSKGPLRAAEAFF.

V is TRBV6-2 or TRBV6-3 and J is TRBJ2-5; D is unclear. Germline loops: CDR1 MNHEY, CDR2 SVGEGT. V was clipped by 1 base and J by 5 bases, with 8 bases between them. CDR3 length: 13 residues. The CDR3 is CASSYFPTETQYF. The CDR3 coding sequence is TGTGCCAGCAGTTACTTCCCCACGGAGACCCAGTACTTC.

This clonotype appeared a few times. The chain joins TRBV9 to TRBJ2-3; D is unclear. CDR1 SGDLS and CDR2 YYNGEE come from the germline V gene. The CDR3 consists of 10 residues. V was trimmed by 1 base and J by 10 bases, leaving 4 bases between them. CDR3 sequence reads: CASSVSAQYF. The CDR3 nucleotides are TGTGCCAGCAGCGTATCGGCGCAGTATTTT.

This chain joins TRBV20-1 and TRBJ1-4; D is perhaps TRBD1 (5 bases). V gave up 1 base and J gave up 4 bases, with 7 bases separating them. The germline CDR1 and CDR2 sequences are DFQATT and SNEGSKA (reference sequence). The length of the CDR3 is 13 residues. The CDR3 bases are TGCAGTGCTAGAGTGGGGGGTAATGAAAAACTGTTTTTT. Its protein product is CSARVGGNEKLFF.